This is a list of T cell receptor beta chains from one sample in a study of shared clonotypes between healthy human individuals. This table comes from immunoSEQ multiplex PCR, and its TCRdb copy is limited to in-frame clones, with some not included. Here the sample spans roughly 2.5 million clones, around nine tenths being singletons. The specimen was naive CD4+ T cells sorted from blood. The receptors come from a man between 18 and 35 years old in good health. The conserved cysteine and the conserved F or W are not part of the CDR3 here.

>TRBV4-1|TRBJ1-6
ASSRITGGGSYNSPLH
>TRBV5-1|TRBJ2-3
ASRSILALTDTQY
>TRBV10-1|TRBJ1-6
ASNGGGGSSYNSPLH
>TRBV27|TRBJ1-6
ASSSNIASPLH
>TRBV5-8|TRBJ2-7
ASSPRRVGWEQY
>TRBV5-1|TRBJ2-6
ASSLGGTRSGANVLT
>TRBV10-3|TRBJ2-1
AISDPLRARNEQF
>TRBV5-6|TRBJ1-3
ASSSRASSGNTIY
>TRBV2|TRBJ2-7
ASSATVFFGEQY
>TRBV29-1|TRBJ2-2
SVEWPIIPGELF
>TRBV19|TRBJ1-4
ASSIGGTRGRSEKLF
>TRBV6-5|TRBJ2-3
ASRAGVVDTQY
>TRBV18|TRBJ2-1
ASSPGSGSPEGNEQF
>TRBV27|TRBJ2-7
ASSLSVPPYEQY
>TRBV18|TRBJ2-7
ASSPQTSGGSYEQY
>TRBV2|TRBJ1-4
ASRATETNEKLF
>TRBV11-2|TRBJ1-2
ASSSEDRVGSYGYT
>TRBV2|TRBJ2-7
ASSKDRAHEQY
>TRBV28|TRBJ1-5
ASSFGRGLQPQH
>TRBV11-2|TRBJ1-3
ASSVQGGNTIY
>TRBV6-6|TRBJ2-7
ASSYSDAYEQY
>TRBV18|TRBJ1-1
ASSPNRDTEAF
>TRBV5-1|TRBJ2-1
ASSLLDEQF
>TRBV28|TRBJ1-4
ASSSAANEKLF
>TRBV7-8|TRBJ2-2
ASSLDEGQFTGELF
>TRBV5-1|TRBJ2-1
ASSPPVGAYNEQF
>TRBV28|TRBJ1-6
ASSLGQGAGKPLH
>TRBV19|TRBJ2-7
ASSPTGVSSYEQY
>TRBV5-4|TRBJ1-6
ASSLGGGGNSPLH
>TRBV5-6|TRBJ2-5
ASSLFRPGKETQY
>TRBV18|TRBJ2-2
ASSPATGITPGELF
>TRBV7-8|TRBJ2-7
ASSLRPDLYEQY
>TRBV30|TRBJ2-2
AWSVLRAGELF
>TRBV2|TRBJ1-1
ASSKGTGQGSTEAF
>TRBV30|TRBJ2-1
AWRGQGVAGVSSYNEQF
>TRBV7-9|TRBJ2-3
ASSTSDTQY
>TRBV19|TRBJ1-6
ASSWSREYNSPLH
>TRBV6-6|TRBJ1-1
ASSLDRGTEAF
>TRBV19|TRBJ2-2
ASSIGPGNTGELF
>TRBV4-3|TRBJ2-2
ASSQEARNTGELF
>TRBV5-1|TRBJ2-5
ASGAPGQETQY
>TRBV28|TRBJ2-7
ASSSPGNLYEQY
>TRBV11-2|TRBJ1-3
ASSVITTGAGSGNTIY
>TRBV9|TRBJ2-3
ASSVGEGLRTDTQY
>TRBV5-6|TRBJ2-5
ASSFQGGQETQY
>TRBV5-1|TRBJ1-1
ASSLATGYTEAF
>TRBV4-1|TRBJ1-2
ASSQASGPKVTYGYT
>TRBV5-4|TRBJ2-2
ASSLASSGRTGGELF
>TRBV2|TRBJ1-5
ASSWGGTSVSGNQPQH
>TRBV6-6|TRBJ1-3
ASTSQGNTIY
>TRBV6-1|TRBJ2-1
ASSEINEQF
>TRBV28|TRBJ1-2
ASRQTGGWGYT
>TRBV28|TRBJ1-3
ASTQGIGNTIY
>TRBV6-5|TRBJ2-1
ASRDNNEQF
>TRBV29-1|TRBJ1-1
SVRGGAEAF